Each of the 11 T cell receptor beta chains below was sequenced from the same sample in a study of T cell responses to AZD1222 COVID-19 vaccine (dated by TCRdb to the early 2020s). Receptors were amplified or captured by the immunoSEQ multiplex PCR assay. Entries here come from immuneACCESS through TCRdb and include only in-frame sequences with V and J called. Some clones fail to appear in such tables; in the studies checked, an unresolved V gene covers under half of the shortfall, and the cause of the remainder is unknown. Here the sample has around 100,000 clones; about 92% occur a single time. The biggest ten clones account for roughly 1.1% of the sample. The time point label corresponds to: baseline before first vaccination. The sequencing here drew on peripheral blood, taken on day 0 of AZD1222 vaccination. The receptors shown here come from an adult in good health.

V and J are TRBV6-2 or TRBV6-3 and TRBJ2-3, with 13 bases identical to TRBD2. The CDR3 is 16 residues long. V gave up 4 bases and J gave up 2 bases; unmatched junction bases: 3. The germline V gene has CDR1 MNHEY and CDR2 SVGEGT. The CDR3 region has the DNA TGTGCCAGCAGTTTGACTAGCGGGAGGATCACAGATACGCAGTATTTT. This encodes CASSLTSGRITDTQYF.

CDR3 bases: TGTGCCAGCAGTTGGGCTGGGGGGGGAGACAATCAGCCCCAGCATTTT. Protein: CASSWAGGGDNQPQHF. The gene calls are TRBV28 and TRBJ1-5, with D possibly being TRBD1 (5 bases). The germline V gene has CDR1 MDHEN and CDR2 SYDVKM. This CDR3 contains 16 residues. With 4 bases removed from V and 3 bases from J, the gap between germline ends came to 16 bases.

The chain links TRBV5-6 to TRBJ2-6, with unresolved D. CDR1 SGHDT and CDR2 YYEEEE come from the germline V gene. The CDR3 is 16 amino acids. V was clipped by 4 bases and J by 0 bases, with 11 bases between them. The CDR3 region has the DNA TGTGCCAGCAGCGGAAGGGCCCACTCTGGGGCCAACGTCCTGACTTTC. Protein sequence: CASSGRAHSGANVLTF.

The V call is TRBV18, the J call TRBJ2-7; possibly TRBD1 or TRBD2 for D (5 bases each). The germline V gene encodes CDR1 KGHSH and CDR2 LQKENI. The CDR3 extends over 13 amino acids. The V gene lost 1 base and the J gene lost 3 bases, with 7 bases spanning the gap. CDR3 DNA sequence: TGTGCCAGCTCACCACAGGGGAGCTACGAGCAGTACTTC. Translation: CASSPQGSYEQYF.

The chain employs TRBV11-2 and TRBJ1-2; D is unclear. Per the germline V gene, CDR1 is SGHAT and CDR2 is FQNNGV. This CDR3 has 15 residues. Trimming shortened V by 0 bases and J by 2 bases, and 10 bases separated the two germline ends. The DNA of the CDR3 is TGTGCCAGCAGCTTAGATATGGCAGGCAACTATGGCTACACCTTC. As protein: CASSLDMAGNYGYTF.

The V call is TRBV9, the J call TRBJ1-1, with a possible D match to TRBD1 (5 bases). Germline V lookup: CDR1 SGDLS, CDR2 YYNGEE. V was cut by 0 bases and J by 5 bases, with 14 bases left in between. This CDR3 has 15 residues. The CDR3 is CASSVDQGGLTEAFF. The CDR3 DNA sequence: TGTGCCAGCAGCGTAGATCAGGGAGGGTTGACTGAAGCTTTCTTT.

The rearrangement joins TRBV6-4 to TRBJ1-4, with D unclear. Deletions cut 0 bases from V and 8 bases from J, with 10 bases between. This CDR3 is 14 amino acids long. Germline CDR1 MRHNA, CDR2 SNTAGT. The CDR3 nucleotides read TGTGCCAGCAGTGACTCGATAGGGAGGGAAAAACTGTTTTTT. Translation gives CASSDSIGREKLFF.

This chain links TRBV19 with TRBJ1-5, with D possibly matching TRBD1 (6 bases). The CDR3 has 14 residues. V lost 5 bases and J 7 bases, leaving 15 bases between the germline ends. Per germline, CDR1 LNHDA and CDR2 SQIVND (reference sequence). CDR3 residues: CASSVSAGAQPQHF. As DNA, the CDR3 is TGTGCCAGTAGTGTGTCTGCAGGGGCCCAGCCCCAGCATTTT.

This chain uses TRBV5-1 with TRBJ2-7; 11 positions agree with TRBD1. This CDR3 comprises 14 residues. Germline V gene sequence: CDR1 SGHRS, CDR2 YFSETQ. Losses at the gene ends were 4 bases for V and 5 bases for J; bases not matched to a gene: 5. In DNA form, the CDR3 reads TGCGCCAGCAGCCCGTGGACAGGGGGCAACGAGCAGTACTTC. Protein product: CASSPWTGGNEQYF.

This clone has a handful of counts. Additional DNA sequences in this sample encode the identical CDR3. This chain connects TRBV18 to TRBJ2-2, with D possibly matching TRBD1 (6 bases). CDR1 KGHSH and CDR2 LQKENI come from the germline V gene. CDR3 length: 14 amino acids. The V and J ends lost 3 bases and 1 base respectively, with 6 bases between them. CDR3 DNA sequence: TGTGCCAGCTCACCGGGACAGAACACCGGGGAGCTGTTTTTT. Its translation: CASSPGQNTGELFF.

This clone has only a few counts. This chain joins TRBV7-6 and TRBJ2-7, with TRBD1 identical over 7 bases. The CDR3 runs to 14 residues. The germline CDR1 and CDR2 sequences are SGHVS and FNYEAQ. J was trimmed by 2 bases and V by 5 bases; bases with no gene match: 6. Written as DNA, the CDR3 is TGTGCCAGCAGCCCGACAGGGCTAACCTACGAGCAGTACTTC. Translated, it gives CASSPTGLTYEQYF. Using reference TRBV7-6 and TRBJ2-7 for the parts outside the CDR3, the full variable domain is GAGVSQSPRYKVTKRGQDVALRCDPISGHVSLYWYRQALGQGPEFLTYFNYEAQQDKSGLPNDRFSAERPEGSISTLTIQRTEQRDSAMYRCASSPTGLTYEQYFGPGTRLTVT.